This T cell receptor beta chain was retrieved from a study of monozygotic twins with inflammatory bowel disease. Study observations and caveats: IBD patients had lower TCRbeta diversity (inverse Simpson) than healthy co-twins.

Each of TCRalpha and TCRbeta cDNA went through two nested PCRs, lasting approximately 17 and 9 cycles. TCRdb re-called the 5' RACE reads and catalogs CDR3 proteins one per entry, DNA excluded. The sample's table shows about 210,000 distinct CDR3 sequences. The CDR3 totals 14 residues. Germline lookup yields CDR1 SGHRS and CDR2 YFSETQ. A note on this clonotype: Its specificity is unknown.

V and J are TRBV5-1 and TRBJ1-2. The TCR sequence derives from a human donor with ulcerative colitis or Crohn's disease, or a healthy co-twin of an affected twin (not recorded which). The sequenced sample consisted of blood. The CDR3 sequence: CASSLDRSNYGYTF.